This TCR beta chain was captured by sequencing in a study of vaccination and CD4 T cells after COVID-19 (dated 2022 in TCRdb). With regard to the full study: Every convalescent patient had a positive nasal swab PCR test for SARS-CoV-2, with mild disease in about nine patients and severe disease in one. In the convalescent cohort there were six males and four females, among whom were two Hispanic individuals, seven Caucasians, two Asians and one multiracial person. Two doses of either the Pfizer-BioNTech BNT162b2 vaccine (n=8) or the Moderna mRNA-1273 vaccine (n=2) were administered to participants. For stimulating the cultures, overlapping spike peptide pools were used, derived from SARS-CoV-2 as well as from the common cold coronaviruses HCoV-NL63, HCoV-OC43 and HCoV-229E. Post-COVID blood samples were collected from convalescent patients a median of around 96 days after diagnosis, with a range of about 30 to 180 days. Post-vaccine blood samples were collected a median of approximately 68 days after the second vaccine dose, ranging from about 14 to 241 days. For a few convalescent patients, samples were collected at an early post-vaccination timepoint (day 14) as well as at a late post-vaccination timepoint (days 161 to 241). As controls, cultures received a CEFX viral epitope pool (the positive control), an HIV-1 Nef peptide pool (the negative control), or no peptide at all. In 10 COVID-19 convalescent patients and a handful of infection-naive healthy vaccine recipients, researchers compared the spike-specific CD4+ TCR repertoire from before mRNA vaccination with the repertoire from after. General findings and caveats noted by the study authors: An increase in the median number of SARS-CoV-2-reactive clonotypes from approximately 20 after infection to 35 to 40 after vaccination was observed, but the change was not found to be significant. In convalescent patients, a median approximately 83% of post-vaccine SARS-CoV-2-reactive clones were detected only after vaccination, and vaccine-specific priming was suggested by this finding. The study included relatively few convalescent patients and did not analyze early timepoints after natural infection. Of the vaccine-specific clones found in convalescent patients, nearly all (304 of 307) were mono-reactive for SARS-CoV-2 spike instead of being cross-reactive with common cold coronaviruses.

V is shortened by 3 bases, J by 15 bases, and the region joining them spans 15 bases. The CDR3 spans 12 residues, from the cysteine through the phenylalanine. Only CDR3 DNA is held: 36 bases, read in frame from base 1. CDR1 and CDR2 (MGHRA, YSYEKL) derive from the germline V gene. The time point label, read with the paper, signifies: late sampling 161 to 241 days after vaccination in a few convalescent patients. The sample's treatment or condition label is to be understood as: approximately 11-day PBMC culture with coronavirus spike peptide pools or control peptides (ViraFEST assay). The ViraFEST assay was used in the study, in which antigen-specific T cells were expanded with peptide pools and expanded clonotypes were subsequently identified by TCR sequencing. The convalescent patients' positive SARS-CoV-2 PCR tests were from March to December 2020, which was before the Alpha, Beta and Delta variants emerged in the United States. PBMCs were cultured at two million per well in IMDM supplemented with approximately 5% human AB serum and 8 to 10 IU/ml IL-2, with around 10 ug/ml peptide pools added. Half of the culture medium was replaced with fresh IL-2-containing medium on days 3 and 7. Once the cells had been in culture for about 10 days, the EasySep CD4+ T cell isolation kit was used to isolate CD4+ T cells by negative selection. Ficoll-Paque Plus gradient centrifugation was used to isolate PBMCs from whole blood, and the isolated PBMCs were then either used fresh or cryopreserved at -140C. Culture conditions were generally each tested in triplicate wells.

To prepare the library, PCR was applied. DNA from cultured CD4+ T cells was subjected to TCR sequencing with the Oncomine TCR Beta short-read assay at the Johns Hopkins FTIC core. The QIAamp micro DNA kit was used to extract genomic DNA from the cultured CD4+ T cells. Oncomine TCR Beta libraries from cultured CD4+ T cells were pooled with unique dual indexes and sequenced on an Illumina iSeq 100. On the authors' methods: Non-productive sequences were filtered out, and CDR3s that did not start with C, did not end with F or W, or were shorter than 7 amino acids were discarded. Antigen-specific clonotypes were identified using the MANAFEST web application through comparison of peptide-stimulated wells with reference and other culture wells. An FDR below 0.05, an odds ratio above 5, and a productive frequency above 0.1% in at least two of three replicate wells were required for clones to be considered positive. Cross-reactive clonotypes were defined as significantly expanded in both SARS-CoV-2 spike wells and at least one common cold coronavirus spike condition. Levenshtein distances (stringdist) and unrooted phylogenetic trees (ape) in R version 3.6.1 were used to assess CDR3 homology. TCRdb ran its own pipeline on the public reads, namely fastp trimming at Q25 and MiXCR clone calling, and kept in-frame beta chains. Under each unique CDR3 protein, matching rows form one entry showing the most common genes and DNA. The V and J calls shown here were made by TCRdb, not taken from the authors' results. Within this sample are 20,000 or so distinct CDR3 sequences, with around a third of them counted one time only. The ten top clones hold approximately 2.5% of the sample.

Points on this clonotype: The antigen it binds to is not known. Base qualities were left out, and no much larger clone turns up one base away.

This receptor chain uses TRBV4-1 and TRBJ2-1; the D region possibly corresponds to TRBD2 (5 bases align). The TCR comes from a human donor who had recovered from COVID-19. Here the sequenced sample was CD4+ T cells from blood, cultured in vitro, taken about 7 months after SARS-CoV-2 vaccination. The CDR3 region reads CASSHLAAVLFF. Here is the DNA: TGCGCCAGCAGCCACCTAGCCGCGGTCCTGTTCTTC.